The source of this TCR beta chain is a study of blood T cell repertoires in COVID-19. Study in general: Sample material is recorded as cDNA or gDNA derived from T cells, B-cell-depleted T cells, or PBMCs.

Germline V gives CDR1 MNHEY, CDR2 SVGAGI. The CDR3 runs 13 residues. V dropped 7 bases and J dropped 6; count of bases not matched to a gene: 4. In the authors' workflow: Counts of nucleated cells, estimated from reference gene primer amplification, were obtained. Method: immunoSEQ multiplex PCR; TCRdb's copy keeps in-frame clones and lacks some. Clonal size and the V and J genes are those of that table, whereas D and trimming came from the DNA. The sample carries about 140,000 clones, approximately 90% recorded once. The V call is TRBV6-5, the J call TRBJ1-5, with TRBD1 matching over 9 bases. This TCR derives from a woman older than 75 with acute or convalescent COVID-19. The sequenced material came from peripheral blood. Here the CDR3 reads CASTGQGIQPQHF. The CDR3 bases are TGTGCCAGCACCGGACAGGGGATTCAGCCCCAGCATTTT.